The 21 T cell receptor beta chains reported below all come from one sample, sequenced in a study of identical twins. One entry per CDR3 protein, called by TCRdb with MiXCR from the 5' RACE reads. This sample carries about 530,000 distinct CDR3 sequences, under 25% of them seen once, and the ten largest clones take about 0.5%. These data were likewise used in another study, on yellow fever vaccine responses in identical twins.

The specimen sequenced was CD4+ T cells sorted from blood. Receptors were obtained from a woman under 30 in good health.

This clonotype was picked up a small number of times. The chain uses TRBV12-3 or TRBV12-4 and TRBJ1-5; tentatively, D is TRBD1 (5 bases). V lost 7 bases and J lost 0, with 19 bases in between. The CDR3 extends over 17 amino acids. The CDR3 coding sequence is TGTGCCAGCAATCCGGGACTCACCCTATATAGCAATCAGCCCCAGCATTTT. This translates into CASNPGLTLYSNQPQHF.

The chain uses TRBV15 and TRBJ2-7, with a weak D call TRBD1 (6 bases). The CDR3 is 17 residues long. Trimming left V 4 bases short and J 0 bases short, with 19 bases between. Germline loops: CDR1 LNHNV, CDR2 YYDKDF (reference sequence). The CDR3 coding sequence is TGTGCCACCAGCAAACCACAGGGTGTTATGAGCTCCTACGAGCAGTACGTC. Translating it yields CATSKPQGVMSSYEQYV.

This clonotype was seen only a few times. V usage is TRBV12-3 or TRBV12-4 and J usage is TRBJ2-1, with 8 bases matching TRBD1. The CDR3 has 13 amino acids. After removal of 7 bases from V and 6 bases from J, the junction contained 5 bases not matched to a gene. CDR3 residues: CASKLTGVNEQFF. CDR3 nucleotides: TGTGCCAGCAAACTGACAGGGGTCAATGAGCAGTTCTTC.

In this sample, this clonotype turned up many times. The chain is built from TRBV5-1 and TRBJ1-1; 7 nucleotides align to TRBD1. V lost 2 bases, J lost 4 bases, and 5 bases stayed unmatched. From germline, CDR1 is SGHRS and CDR2 YFSETQ. The length of the CDR3 is 14 residues. The CDR3 coding sequence is TGCGCCAGCAGCTTCGTCGGGGACAGCACTGAAGCTTTCTTT. Translated: CASSFVGDSTEAFF.

This sequence joins TRBV2 and TRBJ2-1; TRBD1 aligns across 12 bases. The germline V gene encodes CDR1 SNHLY and CDR2 FYNNEI. The CDR3 consists of 14 residues. V lost 6 bases and J lost 10; bases outside the gene matches: 7. The CDR3 DNA reads TGTGCCAGCAGCCAGGGGACAGGGGGCGTCGAGCAGTTCTTC. Translating it yields CASSQGTGGVEQFF. Complete variable domain (other parts from reference TRBV2 and TRBJ2-1): EPEVTQTPSHQVTQMGQEVILRCVPISNHLYFYWYRQILGQKVEFLVSFYNNEISEKSEIFDDQFSVERPDGSNFTLKIRSTKLEDSAMYFCASSQGTGGVEQFFGPGTRLTVL.

The chain joins TRBV3-1 to TRBJ2-7; D is perhaps TRBD1 (6 bases). Per the germline V gene, CDR1 is LGHDT and CDR2 is YNNKEL (reference sequence). This CDR3 is built from 14 residues. Trimming removed 1 base at V and 12 bases at J, with 19 bases between. Here the CDR3 DNA reads TGTGCCAGCAGCCAAGCGACCACAGGGCAGAATCTGTACGTC. Its translation: CASSQATTGQNLYV.

This clonotype has more than one count but fewer than ten. V usage is TRBV24-1 and J usage is TRBJ2-6; D tentatively reads TRBD1 or TRBD2 (5 bases each). The V gene lost 6 bases and the J gene lost 2 bases, with 16 bases spanning the gap. Germline assignment: CDR1 KGHDR and CDR2 SFDVKD. This CDR3 spans 17 amino acids. The CDR3 coding sequence is TGTGCCACCAGTCCAGGGAGAAGTTTGACTGGGGCCAACGTCCTGACTTTC. Translated, it gives CATSPGRSLTGANVLTF.

CDR3: CASSLLGRLAGGFYSYEQYF. The CDR3 DNA reads as TGCGCCAGCAGCTTGTTAGGGAGACTAGCGGGAGGGTTTTACTCCTACGAGCAGTACTTC. The genes are TRBV5-1 and TRBJ2-7; 14 bases map to TRBD2. After removal of 1 base from V and 0 bases from J, the junction contained 12 bases not matched to a gene. The CDR3 extends over 20 amino acids. Germline values: CDR1 SGHRS, CDR2 YFSETQ.

This clonotype was picked up a small number of times. This sequence joins TRBV4-1 and TRBJ2-2; a possible D gene is TRBD2 (5 bases). In germline, CDR1 is MGHRA, CDR2 YSYEKL. The CDR3 is made up of 17 amino acids. V lost 0 bases to trimming and J lost 4 bases, with 15 bases between them. CDR3 DNA sequence: TGCGCCAGCAGCCAAGACAGGTGGACTGTGGTCACCGGGGAGCTGTTTTTT. Amino acid sequence: CASSQDRWTVVTGELFF.

The chain couples TRBV20-1 to TRBJ2-2; 10 bases are shared with TRBD2. The germline CDR1 and CDR2 sequences are DFQATT and SNEGSKA (reference sequence). The CDR3 has 15 residues. With 4 bases clipped from V and 10 bases from J, the junction kept 12 bases outside the gene matches. The CDR3 region has the DNA TGCAGTGCTAAAATACCTACTAGCGGGATTGAGGAGCTGTTTTTT. Protein sequence: CSAKIPTSGIEELFF.

Only a few counts were recorded for this clonotype. The chain couples TRBV7-3 to TRBJ2-5; D is unclear. V lost 3 bases and J lost 5, with 10 bases in between. The CDR3 extends over 13 amino acids. Germline V gene data show CDR1 as SGHTA and CDR2 as FQGTGA. The CDR3 sequence: CASSFGFMETQYF. The DNA for the CDR3 is TGTGCCAGCAGCTTCGGCTTTATGGAGACCCAGTACTTC.

The rearrangement links TRBV7-6 to TRBJ1-3; TRBD1 might be the D (5 bases). The CDR3 has 13 amino acids. Germline CDR1 and CDR2: SGHVS and FNYEAQ. The DNA for the CDR3 is TGTGCAGCAGGAGGGGCCACTGGAAACACCATATATTTT. Protein sequence: CAAGGATGNTIYF.

This clonotype was seen a handful of times. This chain joins TRBV18 and TRBJ1-3, with D uncertain. Trimming removed 3 bases at V and 2 bases at J, with 8 bases between. CDR1 and CDR2 from the germline V gene are KGHSH and LQKENI. CDR3 size: 14 residues. For the CDR3, the DNA is TGTGCCAGCTCACCTGGAGCAGCTGGAAACACCATATATTTT. Translation gives CASSPGAAGNTIYF.

The CDR3 region is CSVGLGLSHTDTQYF. The CDR3 DNA follows: TGCAGCGTGGGGTTGGGACTTTCCCACACAGATACGCAGTATTTT. The chain has TRBV29-1 and TRBJ2-3; D is possibly TRBD2 (6 bases). Trimming pared 6 bases from V and 2 bases from J, leaving 18 bases between. This CDR3 contains 15 residues. Germline CDR1 SQVTM, CDR2 ANQGSEA.

The V gene is TRBV2, the J gene TRBJ2-5; the D gene is possibly TRBD1 (6 bases). This CDR3 has 16 residues. V lost 5 bases and J lost 1, with 17 bases in between. Germline V gene data show CDR1 as SNHLY and CDR2 as FYNNEI. As DNA, the CDR3 is TGTGCCAGCAGTAAGCCGGGACAAGGGTCCCAAGAGACCCAGTACTTC. Translating it yields CASSKPGQGSQETQYF.

This clonotype was picked up a small number of times. The chain uses TRBV4-1 and TRBJ2-3, with D maybe TRBD2 (5 bases). CDR1 is MGHRA and CDR2 is YSYEKL in the germline V gene. The CDR3 spans 17 residues. Deletions cut 0 bases from V and 1 base from J, with 14 bases between. The CDR3 loop is CASSQDGSRLGTDTQYF. CDR3 nucleotides: TGCGCCAGCAGCCAAGATGGGAGTAGATTGGGCACAGATACGCAGTATTTT.

The CDR3, as DNA: TGTGCCAGCAGCCAAGAACAGTGGAAAAACATTCAGTACTTC. Translated: CASSQEQWKNIQYF. The chain employs TRBV3-1 and TRBJ2-4; D is undetermined. The germline V and J ends were trimmed by 0 bases and 4 bases, with 7 bases remaining between them. Germline CDR1 is LGHDT and CDR2 is YNNKEL (reference sequence). CDR3 length equals 14 residues.

The chain carries TRBV7-6 and TRBJ2-7; D is possibly TRBD1 (5 bases). The CDR3 loop spans 14 amino acids. Trimming removed 2 bases from V and 3 bases from J, with 11 bases in between. Looked up from germline, CDR1 is SGHVS and CDR2 is FNYEAQ. CDR3: CASSLSSQGYEQYF. Here the CDR3 DNA reads TGTGCCAGCAGCTTAAGTTCTCAGGGCTACGAGCAGTACTTC.

The gene calls are TRBV7-7 and TRBJ2-2, with D uncertain. Per the germline V gene, CDR1 is SSHAT and CDR2 is FNYEAQ (reference sequence). Trimming took off 3 bases at V and 0 bases at J, with 5 bases between the two ends. The CDR3 extends over 14 amino acids. CDR3 in DNA: TGTGCCAGCAGCTTTATATCGAACACCGGGGAGCTGTTTTTT. This encodes CASSFISNTGELFF.

V is TRBV18 and J is TRBJ1-6, with a possible D match to TRBD1 (5 bases). This CDR3 spans 14 amino acids. Trimming took off 3 bases at V and 5 bases at J, with 8 bases between the two ends. In germline, CDR1 is KGHSH, CDR2 LQKENI. The CDR3 region has the DNA TGTGCCAGCTCACCGCAGGGTAATAATTCACCCCTCCACTTT. Translated, it gives CASSPQGNNSPLHF.

This clonotype was seen only a few times. The chain couples TRBV12-3 or TRBV12-4 to TRBJ1-6; D might be TRBD1 (5 bases). The CDR3 consists of 16 residues. Trimming took 5 bases from V and 6 from J, leaving 17 bases between them. CDR3 loop: CASSPGHGNPNSPLHF. The CDR3 region has the DNA TGTGCCAGCAGTCCGGGGCACGGAAACCCTAATTCACCCCTCCACTTT.